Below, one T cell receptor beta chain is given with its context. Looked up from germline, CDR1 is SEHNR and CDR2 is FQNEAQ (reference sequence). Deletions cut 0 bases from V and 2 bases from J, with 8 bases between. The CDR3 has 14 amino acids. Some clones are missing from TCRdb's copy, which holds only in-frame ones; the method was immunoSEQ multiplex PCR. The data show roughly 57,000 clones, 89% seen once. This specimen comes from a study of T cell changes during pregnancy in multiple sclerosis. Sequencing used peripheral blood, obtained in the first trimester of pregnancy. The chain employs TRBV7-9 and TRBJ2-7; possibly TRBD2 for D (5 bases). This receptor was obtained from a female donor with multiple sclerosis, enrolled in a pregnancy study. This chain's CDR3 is CASSLAGDPYEQYF. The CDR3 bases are TGTGCCAGCAGCTTAGCGGGAGACCCCTACGAGCAGTACTTC.